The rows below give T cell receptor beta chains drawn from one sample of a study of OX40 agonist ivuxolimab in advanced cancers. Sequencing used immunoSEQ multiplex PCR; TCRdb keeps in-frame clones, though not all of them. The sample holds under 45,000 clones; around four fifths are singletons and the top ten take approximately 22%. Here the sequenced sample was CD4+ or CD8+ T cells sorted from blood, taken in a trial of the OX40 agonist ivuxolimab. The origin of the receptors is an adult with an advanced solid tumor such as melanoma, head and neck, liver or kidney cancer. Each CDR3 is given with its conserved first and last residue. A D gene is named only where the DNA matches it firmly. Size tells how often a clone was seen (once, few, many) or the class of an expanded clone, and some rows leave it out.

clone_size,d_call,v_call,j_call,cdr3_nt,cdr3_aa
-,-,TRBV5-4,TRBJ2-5,TGTGCCAGCAGCACAGGAAAGAATGCAGGGTTAGAGACCCAGTACTTC,CASSTGKNAGLETQYF
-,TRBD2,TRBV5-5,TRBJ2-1,TGTGCCAGCAGCTTGGAAGCGGGGGGCCCATACAATGAGCAGTTCTTC,CASSLEAGGPYNEQFF
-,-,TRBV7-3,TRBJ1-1,TGTGCCAGCAGCTTGACACCTCGCACTGAAGCTTTCTTT,CASSLTPRTEAFF
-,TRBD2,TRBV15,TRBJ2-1,TGTGCCACCAGCAGAGGTCGGGCGGGAGCGTATGAGCAGTTCTTC,CATSRGRAGAYEQFF
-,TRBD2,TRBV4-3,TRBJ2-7,TGCGCCAGCAGCCAGACTAGCGGGAGCTTCCACGAGCAGTACTTC,CASSQTSGSFHEQYF
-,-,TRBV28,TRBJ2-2,TGTGCCAGCGGACTTGGGGGGTACACCGGGGAGCTGTTTTTT,CASGLGGYTGELFF
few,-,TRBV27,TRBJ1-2,TGTGCCAGCAGCAGGGAGGGGGTCGATGGCTACACCTTC,CASSREGVDGYTF
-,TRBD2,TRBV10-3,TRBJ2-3,TGTGCCAGCAGTGCCGAGGCGGGAGGGATAGATACGCAGTATTTT,CASSAEAGGIDTQYF
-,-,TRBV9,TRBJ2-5,TGTGCCAGCAGCCCAAGCGACGCGAAGACCCAGTACTTC,CASSPSDAKTQYF
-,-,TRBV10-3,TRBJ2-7,TGTGCCATCAGCCCGGGACTCCCAACCGCTCTCAAGCAGTACTTC,CAISPGLPTALKQYF
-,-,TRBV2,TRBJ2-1,TGTGCCAGCAGTTCAGAGGAGCAGTTCTTC,CASSSEEQFF
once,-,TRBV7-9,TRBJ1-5,TGTGCCAGCAGCTTTGGGCAGGGGAATCAGCCCCAGCATTTT,CASSFGQGNQPQHF
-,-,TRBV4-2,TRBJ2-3,TGTGCCAGCAGCCAACCCTCGAGCACAGATACGCAGTATTTT,CASSQPSSTDTQYF
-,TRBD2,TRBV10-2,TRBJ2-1,TGCGCCAGCAGAAGTAGCGGGGGCTACAATGAGCAGTTCTTC,CASRSSGGYNEQFF
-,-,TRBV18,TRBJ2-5,TGTGCCAGCTCATCGGGAGTAAACGCAGAGACCCAGTACTTC,CASSSGVNAETQYF
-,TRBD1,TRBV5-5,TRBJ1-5,TGTGCCAGCAGCTTCGAGGGGGCGAGTCAGCCCCAGCATTTT,CASSFEGASQPQHF
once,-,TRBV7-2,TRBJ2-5,TGTGCCAGCAGCCGGAGGGTGGCGGAAGGGGGGACCCAGTACTTC,CASSRRVAEGGTQYF
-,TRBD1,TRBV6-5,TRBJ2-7,TGTGCCAGCAGCCCAGGGACAGGGGTCGAGCAGTACTTC,CASSPGTGVEQYF
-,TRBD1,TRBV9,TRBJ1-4,TGTGCCAGCTCCGGACAGGGGGGAGGCGGGAATGAAAAACTGTTTTTT,CASSGQGGGGNEKLFF
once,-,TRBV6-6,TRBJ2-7,TGTGCCAGCAGTTACTCGGCGGGGGAGCAGTACTTC,CASSYSAGEQYF
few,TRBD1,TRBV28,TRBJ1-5,TGTGCCAGCAGAGTAGTAATACAGGGAGGGGGCCGTCAGCCCCAGCATTTT,CASRVVIQGGGRQPQHF
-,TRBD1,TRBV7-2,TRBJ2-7,TGTGCCAGCAGCTTAGAGGGTGCAGGGGGACGCGGAGGGCAGTACTTC,CASSLEGAGGRGGQYF
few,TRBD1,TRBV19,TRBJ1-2,TGTGCCAGTAGTCCATCACGGACAGGGGCTGGAGGCTACACCTTC,CASSPSRTGAGGYTF
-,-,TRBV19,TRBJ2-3,TGTGCCCGAGAAGGTACGCAGTATTTT,CAREGTQYF
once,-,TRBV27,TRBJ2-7,TGTGCCAGCAAGTTTACAGGCCGCCTCTACGAGCAGTACTTC,CASKFTGRLYEQYF
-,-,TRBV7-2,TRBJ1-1,TGTGCCAGCAGCCCCTCGGCAGCTACTGAAGCTTTCTTT,CASSPSAATEAFF
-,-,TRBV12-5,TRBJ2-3,TGTGCTAGTGGTTTGGTAGGTGGAGATACGCAGTATTTT,CASGLVGGDTQYF
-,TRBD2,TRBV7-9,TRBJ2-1,TGTGCCAGCAGCCCCAGGACTAGCGGGATCTACAATGAGCAGTTCTTC,CASSPRTSGIYNEQFF
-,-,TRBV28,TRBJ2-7,TGTGCCAGCAGGGCGGCGGGGGCCTCCTACGAGCAGTACTTC,CASRAAGASYEQYF
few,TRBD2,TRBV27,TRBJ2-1,TGTGCCAGCAGTTTACCCCGTCTTGGGTTAGCGGGAGGGCCCAATGAGCAGTTCTTC,CASSLPRLGLAGGPNEQFF
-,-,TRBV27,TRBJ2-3,TGTGCCACCGAAGGCAGGGGAACAGATACGCAGTATTTT,CATEGRGTDTQYF
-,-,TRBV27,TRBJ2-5,TGTGCCAGCAGTTCCGAACGGGGCGGGGAGACCCAGTACTTC,CASSSERGGETQYF
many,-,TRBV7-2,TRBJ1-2,TGTGCCAGCAGCTTTGCAGCCTACTATGGCTACACCTTC,CASSFAAYYGYTF
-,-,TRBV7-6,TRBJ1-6,TGTGCCAGCAGCTCATATTTTTCACCCCTCCACTTT,CASSSYFSPLHF
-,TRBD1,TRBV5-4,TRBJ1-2,TGTGCCAGCAGCGACCGAAGCGGGACAGGGGATGTTTCAGGCTACACCTTC,CASSDRSGTGDVSGYTF
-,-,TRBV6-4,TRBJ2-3,TGTGCCAGCAGTGACTCGATGGCCCTAAAATATTTT,CASSDSMALKYF
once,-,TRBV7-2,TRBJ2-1,TGTGCCAGCAGCTTAATCCATGAGCAGTTCTTC,CASSLIHEQFF
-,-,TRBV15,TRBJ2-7,TGTGCCATCAGACGGGACAAAGCCTACGAGCAGTACTTC,CAIRRDKAYEQYF
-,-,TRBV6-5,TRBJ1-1,TGTGCCAGCAGTTACGGGGGTGGGAACACTGAAGCTTTCTTT,CASSYGGGNTEAFF
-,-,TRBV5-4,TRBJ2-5,TGTGCCAGCAGCTTGGATAATACGTATGGGGCGACCCAGTACTTC,CASSLDNTYGATQYF
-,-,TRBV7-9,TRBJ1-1,TGTGCCAGCAGCTTAAGTGGGAACACTGAAGCTTTCTTT,CASSLSGNTEAFF
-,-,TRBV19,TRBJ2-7,TGTGCCAGTAGTGCGGCCTTCGGCAGTTACGAGCAGTACTTC,CASSAAFGSYEQYF
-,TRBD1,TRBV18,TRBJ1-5,TGTGCCAGCTCACCCGGGACAGGGAATCAGCCCCAGCATTTT,CASSPGTGNQPQHF
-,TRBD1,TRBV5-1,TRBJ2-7,TGCGCCAGCAGCCAGGGACAGGGGGTCTCCTCCTACGAGCAGTACTTC,CASSQGQGVSSYEQYF
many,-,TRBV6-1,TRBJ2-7,TGTGCCAGCAGTGAAGGAGGGTTTTTCCCCTACGAGCAGTACTTC,CASSEGGFFPYEQYF
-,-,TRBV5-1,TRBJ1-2,TGCGCCAGCAGCTTGGAGACAGCCTATGGCTACACCTTC,CASSLETAYGYTF